The next 30 T cell receptor beta chains were all read from a single sample in a study of T cells in localized non-small cell lung cancer. Using immunoSEQ multiplex PCR, the repertoire was profiled, and TCRdb retains in-frame clones only, with some absent. Of a few thousand clones listed, around a third were seen once; the top ten hold approximately 20%. The sample consisted of normal lung tissue next to the tumor, taken before any cancer treatment. Source of these receptors: a male donor aged 60 or over with stage I squamous cell lung carcinoma.

In its sample, this clone is medium-sized. This chain links TRBV11-3 with TRBJ2-7, with D perhaps TRBD1 (7 bases). Germline V CDR1 and CDR2: SGHNT, YENEEA. Between the trimmed V and J ends, which lost 6 bases and 4 bases, there was a span of 19 bases. There are 15 residues in the CDR3. CDR3 in amino acids: CASRRQGVGSYEQYF. The CDR3 bases are TGTGCCAGCAGAAGACAGGGTGTCGGGAGTTACGAGCAGTACTTC.

This clone came up a few times. J is TRBJ2-2 and V is TRBV5-1; maybe TRBD1 (6 bases). The length of the CDR3 is 14 residues. Germline V gene sequence: CDR1 SGHRS, CDR2 YFSETQ. V lost 7 bases, J lost 0 bases, and 10 bases lay in between. The CDR3 protein is CASRTGPNTGELFF. The CDR3 DNA reads as TGCGCCAGCCGCACAGGGCCGAACACCGGGGAGCTGTTTTTT.

This clone was seen only a few times. An end of the junction does not agree with germline; a read error may underlie this. This chain links TRBV11-3 with TRBJ2-5, with D perhaps matching TRBD1 (6 bases). CDR3 length equals 14 residues. The germline V gene has CDR1 SGHNT and CDR2 YENEEA. CDR3 coding DNA: TGTGCCAGCAGATTAGGACAGCCTAGGGAGACCCAGTACTTC. This gives the protein CASRLGQPRETQYF.

This clone was seen a handful of times. The V and J genes are TRBV6-1 and TRBJ1-5; the match to TRBD1 covers 9 bases. Per the germline V gene, CDR1 is MNHNS and CDR2 is SASEGT. The CDR3 loop spans 15 amino acids. Trimming cost V 1 base and J 7 bases; bases outside gene matches: 5. The CDR3 DNA follows: TGTGCCAGCAGTGAAGAGGGGACAGGGACGCAGCCCCAGCATTTT. Its translation is CASSEEGTGTQPQHF.

The count of this clone is one. The rearrangement uses TRBV5-1 and TRBJ1-1, with D possibly TRBD1 on 6 matching bases. Germline V gene sequence: CDR1 SGHRS, CDR2 YFSETQ. Trimming took off 5 bases at V and 5 bases at J, with 19 bases between the two ends. The CDR3 covers 15 residues. The CDR3 DNA reads TGCGCCAGCAGTTCAGGGGAAATTAGGTATACTGAAGCTTTCTTT. Its protein is CASSSGEIRYTEAFF. Supplemented by reference TRBV5-1 and TRBJ1-1, the full variable domain reads KAGVTQTPRYLIKTRGQQVTLSCSPISGHRSVSWYQQTPGQGLQFLFEYFSETQRNKGNFPGRFSGRQFSNSRSEMNVSTLELGDSALYLCASSSGEIRYTEAFFGQGTRLTVV.

In its sample, this clone is medium-sized. The chain combines TRBV6-8 with TRBJ1-1, with D possibly TRBD1 on 5 matching bases. Looked up from germline, CDR1 is MNHGY and CDR2 is SAAAGT. Trimming took 4 bases from V and 2 from J, leaving 14 bases between them. This CDR3 comprises 15 residues. CDR3 residues: CASSWGLEANTEAFF. Here the CDR3 DNA reads TGTGCCAGCAGTTGGGGGTTGGAGGCTAACACTGAAGCTTTCTTT.

This clone is a singleton in its sample. V usage is TRBV6-8 and J usage is TRBJ2-7, with D possibly being TRBD2 (6 bases). Trimming removed 7 bases from V and 3 bases from J, with 19 bases in between. The germline V gene encodes CDR1 MNHGY and CDR2 SAAAGT. This CDR3 spans 15 amino acids. The CDR3 DNA is TGTGCCAGCAAACGTAGCGGAGGTGAGAACTACGAGCAGTACTTC. Translating gives CASKRSGGENYEQYF.

The V call is TRBV14, the J call TRBJ2-1; no definite D call. The V and J ends lost 0 bases and 3 bases respectively, with 6 bases between them. CDR3 size: 14 residues. The germline gives CDR1 SGHDN, CDR2 FVKESK. The CDR3, as DNA: TGTGCCAGCAGCCAAGAAATTTACTACAATGAGCAGTTCTTC. This encodes CASSQEIYYNEQFF.

This clone was detected a few times. The genes are TRBV11-3 and TRBJ2-1, with TRBD1 matching 10 bases. The CDR3 extends over 17 amino acids. The ends lost 5 bases at V and 5 bases at J; junction bases unmatched: 12. Germline V gene lookup returns CDR1 SGHNT and CDR2 YENEEA. CDR3 DNA: TGTGCCAGCAGCAACAGTTGGGGGACAGGGGACCACAATGAGCAGTTCTTC. Translated: CASSNSWGTGDHNEQFF.

The chain recombines TRBV6-4 with TRBJ2-3; tentative D call: TRBD1 (5 bases). The CDR3 length is 15 residues. V lost 7 bases, J lost 1 base, and 15 bases lay in between. Germline loops: CDR1 MRHNA, CDR2 SNTAGT. The CDR3 DNA sequence: TGTGCCAGCATCCCCGGACACTCCGGCACAGATACGCAGTATTTT. Translated: CASIPGHSGTDTQYF.

This clone was seen only a few times. V and J are TRBV9 and TRBJ1-2, with 8 bases matching TRBD1. This CDR3 spans 13 amino acids. V lost 4 bases and J lost 8; bases outside the gene matches: 7. Per the germline V gene, CDR1 is SGDLS and CDR2 is YYNGEE. As DNA, the CDR3 is TGTGCCAGCAGCCCGACAGGGGCTAGCGGCTACACCTTC. Translated, it gives CASSPTGASGYTF.

The gene calls are TRBV28 and TRBJ2-1, with D maybe TRBD2 (5 bases). Trimming left V 3 bases short and J 10 bases short, with 10 bases between. This CDR3 is built from 12 residues. Germline values: CDR1 MDHEN, CDR2 SYDVKM. This CDR3 is CASSLIGSEQFF. The CDR3 bases are TGTGCCAGCAGTTTGATAGGGAGCGAGCAGTTCTTC.

The chain combines TRBV11-3 with TRBJ2-3, with a possible D match to TRBD1 (6 bases). The CDR3 is 16 amino acids. Germline V CDR1 and CDR2: SGHNT, YENEEA. V shed 5 bases and J shed 0 bases, with 15 bases lying between them. In nucleotides, the CDR3 is TGTGCCAGCAGCCCGACCGGGGACATCAGCACAGATACGCAGTATTTT. Translating it yields CASSPTGDISTDTQYF.

The gene calls are TRBV5-1 and TRBJ2-7; D not resolved. The CDR3 has 15 residues. V gave up 0 bases and J gave up 2 bases, with 12 bases separating them. Germline V CDR1 and CDR2: SGHRS, YFSETQ. CDR3 in amino acids: CASSLEGGRAYEQYF. CDR3 coding DNA: TGCGCCAGCAGCTTGGAAGGCGGCAGAGCCTACGAGCAGTACTTC.

DNA of the CDR3: TGTGCCAGCAGTGAAGATGGCAAAGCGCATGAAAAACTGTTTTTT. Residues: CASSEDGKAHEKLFF. This chain joins TRBV9 and TRBJ1-4; D gene uncertain. Germline V gene lookup returns CDR1 SGDLS and CDR2 YYNGEE. This CDR3 is 15 amino acids long. V lost 5 bases and J lost 6, with 17 bases in between.

Worth noting for this clone: The junction and the germline gene differ at one end; a read error may be behind it. The V and J genes are TRBV6-8 and TRBJ2-1, with a tentative D call TRBD1 (6 bases). Per germline, CDR1 MNHGY and CDR2 SAAAGT. This CDR3 spans 13 amino acids. The CDR3 coding sequence is TGTGCCAGCAGTGACTCGGACAGCAATGAGCAGTTCTTC. Residues: CASSDSDSNEQFF.

The chain employs TRBV5-1 and TRBJ1-1, with D unresolved. This CDR3 contains 14 residues. Deletions cut 4 bases from V and 1 base from J, with 11 bases between. Germline V gene data show CDR1 as SGHRS and CDR2 as YFSETQ. CDR3 amino acids: CASSGMTSNTEAFF. In DNA, the CDR3 is TGCGCCAGCAGCGGCATGACCTCGAACACTGAAGCTTTCTTT.

This chain joins TRBV11-3 and TRBJ1-2, with D possibly matching TRBD1 (6 bases). The germline V gene encodes CDR1 SGHNT and CDR2 YENEEA. V was shortened by 1 base and J by 5 bases, with 14 bases between the two germline ends. This CDR3 is 15 amino acids long. CDR3 in DNA: TGTGCCAGCAGCTTAGGACCTCAACAGGGATATGGCTACACCTTC. This translates into CASSLGPQQGYGYTF.

This clone is labeled large. The chain employs TRBV7-2 and TRBJ2-1; the match to TRBD2 covers 8 bases. Looked up from germline, CDR1 is SGHTA and CDR2 is FQGNSA. This CDR3 comprises 13 residues. J gave up 6 bases and V 5 bases, and 3 bases lay outside the gene matches. The CDR3 DNA reads as TGTGCCAGCAGCCCGGGACTAGGCAATGAGCAGTTCTTC. Protein product: CASSPGLGNEQFF.

The chain employs TRBV6-9 and TRBJ2-7; 11 bases match TRBD2. The germline V gene has CDR1 MNHGY and CDR2 SVAAGI. This CDR3 has 15 amino acids. Losses at the gene ends were 6 bases for V and 3 bases for J; bases not matched to a gene: 7. For the CDR3, the DNA is TGTGCCAGCAGCGGGGGACTAGCGGATTACTACGAGCAGTACTTC. This gives the protein CASSGGLADYYEQYF.

This clone turned up a few times. Sequence at one end of the junction differs from germline and may be a read error. The chain links TRBV6-8 to TRBJ1-2; tentatively, D is TRBD1 (6 bases). Germline CDR1 reads MNHGY; CDR2 reads SAAAGT. The CDR3 consists of 15 residues. CDR3 residues: CVSSGGAYTNYGYTF. CDR3 bases: TGTGTCAGCAGTGGGGGGGCCTATACTAACTATGGCTACACCTTC.

By share, this clone counts as medium-sized. The J gene is TRBJ2-7, the V gene TRBV4-1; 8 bases agree with TRBD1. This CDR3 comprises 15 residues. The germline gives CDR1 MGHRA, CDR2 YSYEKL. J gave up 1 base and V 0 bases, and 2 bases lay outside the gene matches. The CDR3 sequence: CASSQDRTGSYEQYF. CDR3 sequence (DNA): TGCGCCAGCAGCCAAGACCGGACAGGGTCCTACGAGCAGTACTTC.

The gene calls are TRBV11-3 and TRBJ1-1; possible D gene TRBD1, 6 bases. The V gene's germline CDR1 is SGHNT and CDR2 YENEEA. This CDR3 is built from 14 residues. V lost 5 bases, J lost 4 bases, and 14 bases lay in between. CDR3 loop: CASSPGVFATEAFF. The CDR3 DNA follows: TGTGCCAGCAGCCCAGGGGTGTTTGCCACTGAAGCTTTCTTT.

This clone showed up just once. V and J are TRBV18 and TRBJ1-1; D gene ambiguous. V dropped 3 bases and J dropped 3 bases, with 17 bases sitting between them. Germline V CDR1 and CDR2: KGHSH, LQKENI. This CDR3 region has 16 residues. The CDR3 DNA follows: TGTGCCAGCTCACCCTATGCAGTTTCTAGGGACACTGAAGCTTTCTTT. Its protein product is CASSPYAVSRDTEAFF. The complete variable domain, with remaining parts taken from reference TRBV18 and TRBJ1-1, reads NAGVMQNPRHLVRRRGQEARLRCSPMKGHSHVYWYRQLPEEGLKFMVYLQKENIIDESGMPKERFSAEFPKEGPSILRIQQVVRGDSAAYFCASSPYAVSRDTEAFFGQGTRLTVV.

The CDR3 DNA sequence: TGTGCCAGCAGCGTAGATTTGGGGCAGAACACTGAAGCTTTCTTT. It yields the protein CASSVDLGQNTEAFF. The chain combines TRBV9 with TRBJ1-1; possibly TRBD1 for D (5 bases). Germline CDR1 and CDR2: SGDLS and YYNGEE. This CDR3 is built from 15 residues. Trimming cost V 0 bases and J 1 base, with 10 bases left between them.

This clone has only one observation. V usage is TRBV19 and J usage is TRBJ2-3, with no clear D. With 3 bases removed from V and 5 bases from J, the gap between germline ends came to 6 bases. The CDR3 totals 12 residues. Germline assignment: CDR1 LNHDA and CDR2 SQIVND (reference sequence). CDR3 nucleotide sequence: TGTGCCAGTAGTATGGCTCGAGATACGCAGTATTTT. This translates into CASSMARDTQYF. The complete variable domain, with remaining parts taken from reference TRBV19 and TRBJ2-3, reads DGGITQSPKYLFRKEGQNVTLSCEQNLNHDAMYWYRQDPGQGLRLIYYSQIVNDFQKGDIAEGYSVSREKKESFPLTVTSAQKNPTAFYLCASSMARDTQYFGPGTRLTVL.

This chain joins TRBV19 and TRBJ1-2, with D possibly matching TRBD1 (6 bases). The germline V gene encodes CDR1 LNHDA and CDR2 SQIVND (reference sequence). There are 14 residues in the CDR3. V lost 6 bases and J lost 4, with 15 bases in between. The CDR3 protein is CASSRGGAGYGYTF. CDR3 DNA sequence: TGTGCCAGTAGCCGCGGGGGGGCTGGCTATGGCTACACCTTC.

V and J are TRBV6-8 and TRBJ2-3, with no clear D. V lost 2 bases to trimming and J lost 2 bases, with 8 bases between them. The CDR3 is made up of 14 amino acids. CDR1 MNHGY and CDR2 SAAAGT come from the germline V gene. CDR3 region: CASSYRPITDTQYF. CDR3 nucleotides: TGTGCCAGCAGTTACCGGCCGATCACAGATACGCAGTATTTT.

This clone was observed a few times. The V gene is TRBV9, the J gene TRBJ2-1; D remains unclear. The CDR3 is 14 amino acids. The ends were cut back, 7 bases at V and 0 bases at J, with 11 bases in the middle. Germline V gene lookup returns CDR1 SGDLS and CDR2 YYNGEE. DNA for the CDR3: TGTGCCAGCGCCCTGGATAGCTCCTACAATGAGCAGTTCTTC. Its translation is CASALDSSYNEQFF. The variable domain in full, with the rest retrieved from reference TRBV9 and TRBJ2-1, is DSGVTQTPKHLITATGQRVTLRCSPRSGDLSVYWYQQSLDQGLQFLIQYYNGEERAKGNILERFSAQQFPDLHSELNLSSLELGDSALYFCASALDSSYNEQFFGPGTRLTVL.

This clone ranks as medium-sized. Here the CDR3 reads CASSLAPAGGRETQYF. The CDR3 DNA is TGTGCCAGCAGCTTGGCCCCAGCGGGAGGGAGGGAGACCCAGTACTTC. This rearrangement joins TRBV11-3 to TRBJ2-5; 10 bases fit TRBD2. Per the germline V gene, CDR1 is SGHNT and CDR2 is YENEEA. V shed 3 bases and J 5 bases; nucleotides not matched to a gene: 9. The CDR3 is 16 amino acids.